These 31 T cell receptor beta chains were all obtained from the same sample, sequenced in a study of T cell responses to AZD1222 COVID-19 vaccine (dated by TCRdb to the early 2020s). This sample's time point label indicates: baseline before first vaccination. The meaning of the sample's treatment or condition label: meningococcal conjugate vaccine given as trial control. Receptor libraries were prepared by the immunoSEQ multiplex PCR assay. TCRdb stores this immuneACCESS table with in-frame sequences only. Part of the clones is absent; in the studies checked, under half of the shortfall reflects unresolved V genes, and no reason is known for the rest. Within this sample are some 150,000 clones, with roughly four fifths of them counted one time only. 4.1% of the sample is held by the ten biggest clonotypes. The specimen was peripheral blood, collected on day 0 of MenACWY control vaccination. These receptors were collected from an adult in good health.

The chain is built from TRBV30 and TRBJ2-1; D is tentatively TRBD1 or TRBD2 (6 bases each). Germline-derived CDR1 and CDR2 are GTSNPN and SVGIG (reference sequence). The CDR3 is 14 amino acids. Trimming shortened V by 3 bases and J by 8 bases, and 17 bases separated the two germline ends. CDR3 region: CAWRRGPFGDEQFF. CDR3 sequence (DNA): TGTGCCTGGAGACGGGGGCCCTTCGGGGATGAGCAGTTCTTC.

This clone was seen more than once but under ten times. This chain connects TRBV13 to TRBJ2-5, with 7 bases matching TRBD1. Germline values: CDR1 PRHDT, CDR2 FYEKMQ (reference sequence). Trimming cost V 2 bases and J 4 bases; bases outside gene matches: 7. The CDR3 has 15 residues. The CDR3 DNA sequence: TGTGCCAGCAGCTTACGGTATACAGGGGCAGAGACCCAGTACTTC. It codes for CASSLRYTGAETQYF. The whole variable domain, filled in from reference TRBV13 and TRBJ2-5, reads AAGVIQSPRHLIKEKRETATLKCYPIPRHDTVYWYQQGPGQDPQFLISFYEKMQSDKGSIPDRFSAQQFSDYHSELNMSSLELGDSALYFCASSLRYTGAETQYFGPGTRLLVL.

CDR3 coding DNA: TGCGCCAGCTGTCTGGACAGTAACACCGGGGAGCTGTTTTTT. Translating gives CASCLDSNTGELFF. This sequence joins TRBV5-1 and TRBJ2-2, with D possibly matching TRBD1 (6 bases). Trimming pared 7 bases from V and 2 bases from J, leaving 12 bases between. CDR1 SGHRS and CDR2 YFSETQ come from the germline V gene. This CDR3 spans 14 amino acids. The whole variable domain, remainder taken from reference TRBV5-1 and TRBJ2-2, is KAGVTQTPRYLIKTRGQQVTLSCSPISGHRSVSWYQQTPGQGLQFLFEYFSETQRNKGNFPGRFSGRQFSNSRSEMNVSTLELGDSALYLCASCLDSNTGELFFGEGSRLTVL.

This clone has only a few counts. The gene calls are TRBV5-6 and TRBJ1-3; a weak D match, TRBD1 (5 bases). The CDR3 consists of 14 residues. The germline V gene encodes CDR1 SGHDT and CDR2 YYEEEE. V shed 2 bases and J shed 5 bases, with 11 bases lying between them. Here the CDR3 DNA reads TGTGCCAGCAGCTTCGGGCAGGGAAGAAACACCATATATTTT. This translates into CASSFGQGRNTIYF. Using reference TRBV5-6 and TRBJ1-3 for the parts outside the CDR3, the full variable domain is DAGVTQSPTHLIKTRGQQVTLRCSPKSGHDTVSWYQQALGQGPQFIFQYYEEEERQRGNFPDRFSGHQFPNYSSELNVNALLLGDSALYLCASSFGQGRNTIYFGEGSWLTVV.

CDR3 bases: TGTGCCAGCAGCTTAGCCTCTGGACCAAACTATGGCTACACCTTC. Translation gives CASSLASGPNYGYTF. The chain has TRBV11-2 and TRBJ1-2; D not certain. V was trimmed by 1 base and J by 2 bases, leaving 11 bases between them. Germline V gene sequence: CDR1 SGHAT, CDR2 FQNNGV. The CDR3 has 15 residues.

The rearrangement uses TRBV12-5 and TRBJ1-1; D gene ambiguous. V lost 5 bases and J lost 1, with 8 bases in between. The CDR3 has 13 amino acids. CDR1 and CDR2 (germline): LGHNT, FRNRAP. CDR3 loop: CASGPSGNTEAFF. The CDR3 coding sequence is TGTGCTAGTGGTCCTTCCGGGAACACTGAAGCTTTCTTT. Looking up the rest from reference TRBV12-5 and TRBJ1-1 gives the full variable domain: DARVTQTPRHKVTEMGQEVTMRCQPILGHNTVFWYRQTMMQGLELLAYFRNRAPLDDSGMPKDRFSAEMPDATLATLKIQPSEPRDSAVYFCASGPSGNTEAFFGQGTRLTVV.

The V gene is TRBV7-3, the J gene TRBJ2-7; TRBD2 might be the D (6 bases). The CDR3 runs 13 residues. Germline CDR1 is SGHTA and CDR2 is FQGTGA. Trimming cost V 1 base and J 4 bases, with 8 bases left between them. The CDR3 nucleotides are TGTGCCAGCAGCTTAAGCGGAGGGTACGAGCAGTACTTC. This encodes CASSLSGGYEQYF.

The CDR3 coding sequence is TGTGCCAGCTCACCCGCAGGCTCTGGAAACACCATATATTTT. Protein product: CASSPAGSGNTIYF. The rearrangement joins TRBV18 to TRBJ1-3; D unclear. The CDR3 is 14 residues long. Trimming pared 3 bases from V and 0 bases from J, leaving 6 bases between. Looked up from germline, CDR1 is KGHSH and CDR2 is LQKENI.

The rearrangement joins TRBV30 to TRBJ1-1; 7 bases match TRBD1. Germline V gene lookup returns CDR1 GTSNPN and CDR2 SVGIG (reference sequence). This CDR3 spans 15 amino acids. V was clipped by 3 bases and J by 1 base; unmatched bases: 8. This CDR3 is CAWSFLGTENTEAFF. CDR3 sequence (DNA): TGTGCCTGGAGCTTCCTCGGGACAGAGAACACTGAAGCTTTCTTT.

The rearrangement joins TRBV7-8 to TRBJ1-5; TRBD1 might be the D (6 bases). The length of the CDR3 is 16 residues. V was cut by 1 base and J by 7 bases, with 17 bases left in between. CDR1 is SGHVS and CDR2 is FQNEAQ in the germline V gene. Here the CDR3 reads CASSLVGRERGQPQHF. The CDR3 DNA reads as TGTGCCAGCAGCTTAGTGGGCAGGGAGAGGGGGCAGCCCCAGCATTTT.

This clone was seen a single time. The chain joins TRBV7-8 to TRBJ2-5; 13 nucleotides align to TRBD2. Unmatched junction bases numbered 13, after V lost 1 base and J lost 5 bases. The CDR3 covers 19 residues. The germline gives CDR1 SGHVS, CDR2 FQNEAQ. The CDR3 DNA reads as TGTGCCAGCAGCTTAGAGAAAGGGTTTAGGACTAGCGGGGGTGAGACCCAGTACTTC. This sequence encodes CASSLEKGFRTSGGETQYF.

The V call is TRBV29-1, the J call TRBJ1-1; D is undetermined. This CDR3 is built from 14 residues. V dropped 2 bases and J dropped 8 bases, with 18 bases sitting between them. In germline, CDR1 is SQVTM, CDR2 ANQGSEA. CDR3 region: CSVEKAATSWEAFF. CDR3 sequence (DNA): TGCAGCGTTGAAAAGGCGGCAACTTCCTGGGAAGCTTTCTTT. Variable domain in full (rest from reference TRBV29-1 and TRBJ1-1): SAVISQKPSRDICQRGTSLTIQCQVDSQVTMMFWYRQQPGQSLTLIATANQGSEATYESGFVIDKFPISRPNLTFSTLTVSNMSPEDSSIYLCSVEKAATSWEAFFGQGTRLTVV.

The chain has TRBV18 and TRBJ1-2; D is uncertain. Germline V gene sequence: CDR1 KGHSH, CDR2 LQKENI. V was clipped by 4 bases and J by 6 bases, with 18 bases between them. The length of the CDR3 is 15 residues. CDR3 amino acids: CASSQKSDQTDGYTF. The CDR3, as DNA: TGTGCCAGCTCACAAAAATCGGACCAGACGGATGGCTACACCTTC.

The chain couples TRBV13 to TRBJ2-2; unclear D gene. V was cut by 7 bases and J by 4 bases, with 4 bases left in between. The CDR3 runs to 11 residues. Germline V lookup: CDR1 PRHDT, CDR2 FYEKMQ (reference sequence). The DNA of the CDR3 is TGTGCCAGCACTCTCACCGGGGAGCTGTTTTTT. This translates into CASTLTGELFF. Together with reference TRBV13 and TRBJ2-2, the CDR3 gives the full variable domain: AAGVIQSPRHLIKEKRETATLKCYPIPRHDTVYWYQQGPGQDPQFLISFYEKMQSDKGSIPDRFSAQQFSDYHSELNMSSLELGDSALYFCASTLTGELFFGEGSRLTVL.

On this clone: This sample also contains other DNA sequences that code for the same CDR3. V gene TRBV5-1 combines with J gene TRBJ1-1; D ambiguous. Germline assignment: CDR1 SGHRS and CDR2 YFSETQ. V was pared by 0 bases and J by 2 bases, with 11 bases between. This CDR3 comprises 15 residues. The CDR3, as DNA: TGCGCCAGCAGCTTGGTTGCCGGGAGTAACACTGAAGCTTTCTTT. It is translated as CASSLVAGSNTEAFF.

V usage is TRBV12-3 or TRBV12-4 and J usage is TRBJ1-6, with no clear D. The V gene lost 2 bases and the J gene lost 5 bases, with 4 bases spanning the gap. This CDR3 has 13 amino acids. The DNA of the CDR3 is TGTGCCAGCAGTTTAACAGATAATTCACCCCTCCACTTT. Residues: CASSLTDNSPLHF.

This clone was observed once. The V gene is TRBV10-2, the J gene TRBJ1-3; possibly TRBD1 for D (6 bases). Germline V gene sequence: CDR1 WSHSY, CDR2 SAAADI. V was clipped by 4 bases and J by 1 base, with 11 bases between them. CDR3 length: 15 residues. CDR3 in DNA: TGCGCCAGCAGTGGAGACAGGTTTTCTGGAAACACCATATATTTT. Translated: CASSGDRFSGNTIYF.

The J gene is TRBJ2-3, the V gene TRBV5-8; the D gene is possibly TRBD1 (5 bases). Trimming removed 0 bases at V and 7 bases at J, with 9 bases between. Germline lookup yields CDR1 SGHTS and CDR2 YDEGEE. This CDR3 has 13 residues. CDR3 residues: CASSLGQPYTQYF. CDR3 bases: TGTGCCAGCAGCTTGGGACAGCCGTATACGCAGTATTTT.

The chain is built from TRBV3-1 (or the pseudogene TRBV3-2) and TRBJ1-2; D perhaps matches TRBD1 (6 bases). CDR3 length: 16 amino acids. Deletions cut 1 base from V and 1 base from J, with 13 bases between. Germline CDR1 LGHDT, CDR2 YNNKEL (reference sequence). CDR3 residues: CASSQGNRAHNYGYTF. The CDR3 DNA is TGTGCCAGCAGCCAAGGGAACAGGGCCCATAACTATGGCTACACCTTC.

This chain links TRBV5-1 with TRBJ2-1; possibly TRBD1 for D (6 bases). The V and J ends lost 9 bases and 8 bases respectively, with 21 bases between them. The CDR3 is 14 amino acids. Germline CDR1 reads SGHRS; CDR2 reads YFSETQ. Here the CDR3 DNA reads TGCGCCACCACCCGGGACATCCCCGGCTATGAGCAGTTCTTC. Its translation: CATTRDIPGYEQFF. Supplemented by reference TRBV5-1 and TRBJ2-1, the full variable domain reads KAGVTQTPRYLIKTRGQQVTLSCSPISGHRSVSWYQQTPGQGLQFLFEYFSETQRNKGNFPGRFSGRQFSNSRSEMNVSTLELGDSALYLCATTRDIPGYEQFFGPGTRLTVL.

The CDR3, as DNA: TGTGCCAGCAGCCCCAGATCGGCGGGTTCCAGCTACGAGCAGTACTTC. It specifies CASSPRSAGSSYEQYF. V gene TRBV7-6 combines with J gene TRBJ2-7, with a tentative D call TRBD2 (5 bases). Germline V gene data show CDR1 as SGHVS and CDR2 as FNYEAQ. V lost 5 bases, J lost 3 bases, and 20 bases lay in between. The CDR3 contains 16 residues.

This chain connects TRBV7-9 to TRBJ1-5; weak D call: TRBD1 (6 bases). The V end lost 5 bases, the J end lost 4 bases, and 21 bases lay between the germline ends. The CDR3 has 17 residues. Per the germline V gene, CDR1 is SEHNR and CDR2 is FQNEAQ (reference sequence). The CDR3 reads CASSEGVDYRKNQPQHF. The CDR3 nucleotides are TGTGCCAGCAGCGAGGGGGTTGACTACCGAAAAAATCAGCCCCAGCATTTT.

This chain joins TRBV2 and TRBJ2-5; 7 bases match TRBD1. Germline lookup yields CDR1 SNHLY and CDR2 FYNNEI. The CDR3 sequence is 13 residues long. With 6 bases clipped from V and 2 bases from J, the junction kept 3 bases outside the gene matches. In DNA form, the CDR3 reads TGTGCCAGCAGCAGGGGACAGCAAGAGACCCAGTACTTC. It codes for CASSRGQQETQYF.

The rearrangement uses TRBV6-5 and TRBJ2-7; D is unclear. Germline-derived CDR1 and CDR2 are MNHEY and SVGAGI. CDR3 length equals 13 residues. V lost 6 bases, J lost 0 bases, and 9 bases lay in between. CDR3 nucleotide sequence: TGTGCCAGCAGGGGATCCAGCTCCTACGAGCAGTACTTC. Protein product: CASRGSSSYEQYF.

The CDR3 DNA follows: TGTGCCAGCAGTTCTACAGGGGCTAAGAGCTATGGCTACACCTTC. Translating gives CASSSTGAKSYGYTF. This chain links TRBV5-8 with TRBJ1-2, with 7 bases aligning to TRBD1. The trim removed 5 bases at V and 4 bases at J, leaving 11 bases unmatched. Germline V gene lookup returns CDR1 SGHTS and CDR2 YDEGEE. CDR3 length: 15 amino acids.

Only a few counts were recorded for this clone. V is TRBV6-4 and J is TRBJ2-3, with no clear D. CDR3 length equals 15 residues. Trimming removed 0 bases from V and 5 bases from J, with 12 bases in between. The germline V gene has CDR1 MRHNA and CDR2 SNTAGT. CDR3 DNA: TGTGCCAGCAGTGACTCGAACTACCTGGAAGATACGCAGTATTTT. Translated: CASSDSNYLEDTQYF.

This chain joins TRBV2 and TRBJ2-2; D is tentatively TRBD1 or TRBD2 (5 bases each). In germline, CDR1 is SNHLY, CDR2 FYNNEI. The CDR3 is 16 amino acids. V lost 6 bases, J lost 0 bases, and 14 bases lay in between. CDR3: CASRAAGTTNTGELFF. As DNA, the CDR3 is TGTGCCAGCAGGGCGGCCGGGACGACGAACACCGGGGAGCTGTTTTTT.

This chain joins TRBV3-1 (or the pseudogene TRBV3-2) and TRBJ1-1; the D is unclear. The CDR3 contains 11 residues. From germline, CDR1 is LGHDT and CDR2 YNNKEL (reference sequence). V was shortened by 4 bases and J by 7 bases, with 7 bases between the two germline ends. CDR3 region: CASSRRSEAFF. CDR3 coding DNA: TGTGCCAGCAGCCGACGGAGTGAAGCTTTCTTT.

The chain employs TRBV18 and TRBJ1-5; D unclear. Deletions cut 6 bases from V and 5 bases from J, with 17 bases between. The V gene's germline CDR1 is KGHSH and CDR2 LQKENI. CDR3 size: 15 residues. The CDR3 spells CASSPAWGRDQPQHF. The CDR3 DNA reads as TGTGCCAGCTCCCCGGCGTGGGGTAGGGATCAGCCCCAGCATTTT.

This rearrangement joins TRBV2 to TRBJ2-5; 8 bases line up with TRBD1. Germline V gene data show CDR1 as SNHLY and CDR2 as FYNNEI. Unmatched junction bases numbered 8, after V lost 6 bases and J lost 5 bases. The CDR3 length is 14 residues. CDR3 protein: CASRGAGGWETQYF. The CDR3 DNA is TGTGCCAGCAGGGGTGCAGGGGGCTGGGAGACCCAGTACTTC.

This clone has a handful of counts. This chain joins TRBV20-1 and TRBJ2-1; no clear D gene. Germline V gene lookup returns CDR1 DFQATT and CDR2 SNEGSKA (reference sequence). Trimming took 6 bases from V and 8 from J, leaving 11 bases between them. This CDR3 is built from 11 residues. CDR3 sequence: CSAQVVHEQFF. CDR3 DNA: TGCAGTGCCCAAGTGGTACATGAGCAGTTCTTC.